These 25 T cell receptor beta chains originate from one sample sequenced in a study of regulatory T cells in long-lasting Graves disease (dated by TCRdb to the early 2020s). In light of the paper, this sample's time point label describes: newly diagnosed GD, antithyroid drugs for less than 3 months. For both TCR sequencing and RNA sequencing, RNA was extracted from PBMCs in TRIzol. Preparation of the library involved multiplex PCR. This sample was sequenced with an Illumina HiSeq 4000. TCR beta libraries were built with iRepertoire HTBI primers and Arm-PCR amplification of CDR3 regions. Using fastp trimming at Q25 and MiXCR clonotype assembly, TCRdb reanalyzed the public sequencing data and kept in-frame beta chains. Each record represents a unique CDR3 protein, reported with the most common genes and DNA among its rows. Present in this sample are roughly 500,000 distinct CDR3 sequences, approximately 13% of which were seen just once. The top ten clonotypes cover roughly a tenth of the sample.

The same specimen was also included in a second study, on T cells in Graves' hyperthyroidism and ophthalmopathy.

The sequencing used peripheral blood mononuclear cells (PBMCs), collected at new diagnosis, from a patient treated with antithyroid drugs. The source is a man younger than 40 with Graves disease. Donor details come from another sample of the same person, matched by shared clones.

In this sample, this clonotype turned up a few times. The gene calls are TRBV19 and TRBJ2-7; 10 bases line up with TRBD2. Germline V CDR1 and CDR2: LNHDA, SQIVND (reference sequence). Trimming cost V 7 bases and J 7 bases; bases outside gene matches: 10. CDR3 length: 14 amino acids. Written as DNA, the CDR3 is TGTGCCAGTATGGAGCTAGCGGGAGCTCGAGAGCAGTACTTC. Translated, it gives CASMELAGAREQYF.

Only a few counts were recorded for this clonotype. The chain recombines TRBV28 with TRBJ1-1; D ambiguous. V lost 6 bases to trimming and J lost 1 base, with 9 bases between them. The CDR3 totals 13 residues. The germline CDR1 and CDR2 sequences are MDHEN and SYDVKM. The CDR3 DNA follows: TGTGCCAGCAGGCTGTACGGGAACACTGAAGCTTTCTTT. Its protein is CASRLYGNTEAFF. Using reference TRBV28 and TRBJ1-1 for the parts outside the CDR3, the full variable domain is DVKVTQSSRYLVKRTGEKVFLECVQDMDHENMFWYRQDPGLGLRLIYFSYDVKMKEKGDIPEGYSVSREKKERFSLILESASTNQTSMYLCASRLYGNTEAFFGQGTRLTVV.

This clonotype came up a few times. The chain combines TRBV11-2 with TRBJ1-6, with a weak D call TRBD1 (6 bases). Germline V CDR1 and CDR2: SGHAT, FQNNGV. V was cut by 4 bases and J by 3 bases, with 13 bases left in between. The CDR3 extends over 16 amino acids. The CDR3 reads CASSSSGGFYNSPLHF. CDR3 nucleotide sequence: TGTGCCAGCAGCTCCTCGGGGGGCTTCTATAATTCACCCCTCCACTTT.

This clonotype was detected many times. The J gene is TRBJ2-7, the V gene TRBV18; D remains unclear. CDR1 and CDR2 (germline): KGHSH, LQKENI. This CDR3 spans 13 amino acids. V lost 3 bases, J lost 3 bases, and 9 bases lay in between. CDR3 coding DNA: TGTGCCAGCTCACCCCAAATGGACTACGAGCAGTACTTC. This gives the protein CASSPQMDYEQYF. The full variable domain, in which reference TRBV18 and TRBJ2-7 provide the parts outside the CDR3, is NAGVMQNPRHLVRRRGQEARLRCSPMKGHSHVYWYRQLPEEGLKFMVYLQKENIIDESGMPKERFSAEFPKEGPSILRIQQVVRGDSAAYFCASSPQMDYEQYFGPGTRLTVT.

This clonotype occurred many times. This chain uses TRBV20-1 with TRBJ2-3, with D tentatively TRBD1 or TRBD2 (5 bases each). This CDR3 region has 14 residues. From germline, CDR1 is DFQATT and CDR2 SNEGSKA (reference sequence). V was trimmed by 8 bases and J by 1 base, leaving 16 bases between them. The CDR3 nucleotides are TGCAGTCCCCGACGAGGGGTTGGCACAGATACGCAGTATTTT. It is translated as CSPRRGVGTDTQYF.

Ten or more counts support this clonotype. This sequence joins TRBV19 and TRBJ2-7; D call uncertain. V lost 5 bases and J 2 bases, leaving 13 bases between the germline ends. The V gene's germline CDR1 is LNHDA and CDR2 SQIVND (reference sequence). The CDR3 extends over 14 amino acids. CDR3: CASSPWSLAYEQYF. The CDR3 DNA follows: TGTGCCAGTAGTCCCTGGTCTCTCGCCTACGAGCAGTACTTC.

This clonotype was seen many times. The chain links TRBV29-1 to TRBJ1-1; D may be TRBD1 (6 bases). This CDR3 has 15 residues. Trimming left V 2 bases short and J 3 bases short, with 16 bases between. Germline V gene lookup returns CDR1 SQVTM and CDR2 ANQGSEA. CDR3 sequence (DNA): TGCAGCGTTGAAAATGGCATTCACAGGGACACTGAAGCTTTCTTT. Translated, it gives CSVENGIHRDTEAFF.

This clonotype was counted at least ten times. This chain connects TRBV11-2 to TRBJ2-3; 8 bases line up with TRBD2. CDR1 and CDR2 from the germline V gene are SGHAT and FQNNGV. This CDR3 spans 15 amino acids. The trim removed 6 bases at V and 2 bases at J, leaving 7 bases unmatched. CDR3 in amino acids: CASSTGTRPTDTQYF. The CDR3 DNA reads as TGTGCCAGCAGTACCGGGACTAGGCCCACAGATACGCAGTATTTT.

This clonotype was recorded a few times. The J gene is TRBJ2-1, the V gene TRBV6-1, with 7 nucleotides matching TRBD2. The germline V gene encodes CDR1 MNHNS and CDR2 SASEGT. CDR3 length equals 17 residues. V was clipped by 5 bases and J by 6 bases; unmatched bases: 16. CDR3 amino acids: CASSPSRRAGVGNEQFF. The CDR3 DNA reads as TGTGCCAGCAGTCCCTCGCGTAGGGCGGGAGTGGGCAATGAGCAGTTCTTC.

This clonotype was seen ten or more times. This chain connects TRBV2 to TRBJ2-6; D is perhaps TRBD1 (5 bases). Trimming stripped 6 bases from V and 3 bases from J, with 12 bases between. CDR3 length: 15 residues. CDR1 and CDR2 (germline): SNHLY, FYNNEI. The DNA of the CDR3 is TGTGCCAGCAGGCCCAGGGAAGGTGGGGCCAACGTCCTGACTTTC. Its protein product is CASRPREGGANVLTF.

J is TRBJ2-3 and V is TRBV4-1; perhaps TRBD2 as D (6 bases). CDR3 length equals 17 residues. Trimming removed 4 bases from V and 4 bases from J, with 21 bases in between. Germline V gene data show CDR1 as MGHRA and CDR2 as YSYEKL. CDR3 in DNA: TGCGCCAGCAGCCGGAACCCGTTCGGGAGCGGGTCAGATACGCAGTATTTT. Protein sequence: CASSRNPFGSGSDTQYF.

This clonotype has at least ten counts. The chain recombines TRBV12-3 or TRBV12-4 with TRBJ1-1; 7 bases are shared with TRBD1. Germline trimming cut 6 bases from V and 6 bases from J; bases unmatched to any gene: 4. The CDR3 loop spans 12 amino acids. CDR3 amino acids: CASRTGYAEAFF. For the CDR3, the DNA is TGTGCCAGCAGGACAGGGTACGCTGAAGCTTTCTTT.

This clonotype has a handful of counts. V is TRBV7-3 and J is TRBJ2-3, with 10 nucleotides matching TRBD1. The V segment lost 3 bases and the J segment 9 bases; nucleotides outside the gene matches: 9. Per germline, CDR1 SGHTA and CDR2 FQGTGA. The CDR3 is 15 residues long. CDR3 coding DNA: TGTGCCAGCAGCTTTGGGACAGGGGAGGGCGACACGCAGTATTTT. The encoded protein is CASSFGTGEGDTQYF.

This clonotype was recorded many times. V is TRBV2 and J is TRBJ2-3; D might be TRBD2 (5 bases). The germline V and J ends were trimmed by 4 bases and 2 bases, with 13 bases remaining between them. The CDR3 has 15 residues. The germline V gene encodes CDR1 SNHLY and CDR2 FYNNEI. The CDR3 nucleotides read TGTGCCAGCAGTGGTACCAGCGGACCCACAGATACGCAGTATTTT. Translating gives CASSGTSGPTDTQYF.

This clonotype has ten or more counts. The V call is TRBV7-2, the J call TRBJ2-3, with no clear D. Germline V CDR1 and CDR2: SGHTA, FQGNSA. Trimming took off 4 bases at V and 2 bases at J, with 13 bases between the two ends. The CDR3 is 15 residues long. The CDR3 loop is CASSSFGRPTDTQYF. The CDR3 nucleotides read TGTGCCAGCAGCTCCTTCGGACGGCCCACAGATACGCAGTATTTT.

The chain combines TRBV7-2 with TRBJ1-3, with a tentative D call TRBD1 (6 bases). The germline gives CDR1 SGHTA, CDR2 FQGNSA. V was clipped by 5 bases and J by 4 bases, with 15 bases between them. The CDR3 runs to 15 residues. The CDR3 bases are TGTGCCAGCAGCCACGCAGGGGACTACGGAAACACCATATATTTT. It yields the protein CASSHAGDYGNTIYF.

This chain links TRBV5-6 with TRBJ2-2, with 7 nucleotides matching TRBD2. The J segment lost 3 bases and the V segment lost 3 bases, leaving 8 bases of the junction unmatched. The CDR3 is 16 amino acids. The germline V gene has CDR1 SGHDT and CDR2 YYEEEE. CDR3 sequence reads: CASSSSGGSDTGELFF. The CDR3 coding sequence is TGTGCCAGCAGCTCTTCTGGCGGGAGTGACACCGGGGAGCTGTTTTTT.

The rearrangement joins TRBV6-9 to TRBJ2-3; TRBD2 is a possible D gene (5 bases). Per the germline V gene, CDR1 is MNHGY and CDR2 is SVAAGI. The CDR3 length is 15 residues. Trimming cost V 3 bases and J 2 bases, with 12 bases left between them. CDR3 sequence (DNA): TGTGCCAGCAGTTACTATCGGGGATCCACAGATACGCAGTATTTT. Encoded protein: CASSYYRGSTDTQYF.

This clonotype has a count of ten or more. CDR3 DNA sequence: TGCAGTGCTAGGGACGACAGGGGCCCTCAGGATACGCAGTATTTT. It translates to CSARDDRGPQDTQYF. V gene TRBV20-1 combines with J gene TRBJ2-3; TRBD1 matches 8 bases. The V segment lost 3 bases and the J segment 6 bases; nucleotides outside the gene matches: 11. The CDR3 is 15 residues long. The V gene's germline CDR1 is DFQATT and CDR2 SNEGSKA (reference sequence).

This clonotype was picked up a small number of times. Germline is not matched at one junction end, which may reflect a read error. This rearrangement joins TRBV20-1 to TRBJ2-2; TRBD2 agrees at 8 bases. Germline CDR1 DFQATT, CDR2 SNEGSKA (reference sequence). CDR3 size: 14 residues. The CDR3 DNA sequence: TGCAGTGCGAGAGCGGGAGTTGGGACCGGGGAGCTGTTTTTT. It is translated as CSARAGVGTGELFF.

This clonotype was seen at least ten times. The V call is TRBV12-3 or TRBV12-4, the J call TRBJ2-3; 7 bases agree with TRBD2. The CDR3 extends over 14 amino acids. With 1 base clipped from V and 10 bases from J, the junction kept 8 bases outside the gene matches. CDR3 loop: CASSLGSGTKAQYF. CDR3 sequence (DNA): TGTGCCAGCAGTTTAGGGAGCGGGACTAAAGCGCAGTATTTT.

This chain links TRBV18 with TRBJ1-2; TRBD1 aligns across 8 bases. V lost 4 bases, J lost 8 bases, and 6 bases stayed unmatched. The CDR3 has 13 residues. CDR1 KGHSH and CDR2 LQKENI come from the germline V gene. The CDR3 sequence is CASSQGTGSGYTF. In nucleotides, the CDR3 is TGTGCCAGCTCACAGGGGACAGGAAGCGGCTACACCTTC.

The sample holds many counts of this clonotype. This chain links TRBV27 with TRBJ1-6; D is undetermined. This CDR3 has 15 residues. Trimming shortened V by 4 bases and J by 2 bases, and 9 bases separated the two germline ends. Germline V gene data show CDR1 as MNHEY and CDR2 as SMNVEV (reference sequence). Written as DNA, the CDR3 is TGTGCCAGCAGTTCAACGATGCCCTATAATTCACCCCTCCACTTT. It encodes CASSSTMPYNSPLHF.

The V gene is TRBV24-1, the J gene TRBJ1-4, with 7 bases lining up with TRBD1. Germline assignment: CDR1 KGHDR and CDR2 SFDVKD. J lost 5 bases, V lost 8 bases, and 13 bases had no gene match. This CDR3 region has 16 residues. CDR3 in amino acids: CATNDPGQDRNEKLFF. The CDR3 coding sequence is TGTGCCACCAATGACCCTGGACAGGACCGAAATGAAAAACTGTTTTTT.

The sample holds many counts of this clonotype. V gene TRBV29-1 combines with J gene TRBJ2-7, with TRBD2 matching 10 bases. J lost 3 bases, V lost 6 bases, and 5 bases had no gene match. Germline loops: CDR1 SQVTM, CDR2 ANQGSEA. The CDR3 is made up of 13 amino acids. This CDR3 is CSVAGLADYEQYF. CDR3 in DNA: TGCAGCGTAGCAGGACTAGCGGACTACGAGCAGTACTTC.